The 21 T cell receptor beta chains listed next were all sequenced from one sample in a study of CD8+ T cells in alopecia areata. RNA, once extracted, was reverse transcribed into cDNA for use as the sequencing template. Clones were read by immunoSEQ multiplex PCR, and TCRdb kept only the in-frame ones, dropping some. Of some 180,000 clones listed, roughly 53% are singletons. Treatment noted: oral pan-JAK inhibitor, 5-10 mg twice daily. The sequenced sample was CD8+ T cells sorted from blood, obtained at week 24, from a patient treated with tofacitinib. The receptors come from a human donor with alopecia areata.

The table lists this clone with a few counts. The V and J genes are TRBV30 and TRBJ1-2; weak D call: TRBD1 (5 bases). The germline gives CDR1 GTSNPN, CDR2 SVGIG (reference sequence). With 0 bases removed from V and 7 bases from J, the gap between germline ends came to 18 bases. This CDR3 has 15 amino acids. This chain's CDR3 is CAWSVIRLGGAGYTF. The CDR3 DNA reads TGTGCCTGGAGTGTAATCCGCCTTGGGGGAGCTGGCTACACCTTC. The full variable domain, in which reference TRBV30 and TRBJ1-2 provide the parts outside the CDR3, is SQTIHQWPATLVQPVGSPLSLECTVEGTSNPNLYWYRQAAGRGLQLLFYSVGIGQISSEVPQNLSASRPQDRQFILSSKKLLLSDSGFYLCAWSVIRLGGAGYTFGSGTRLTVV.

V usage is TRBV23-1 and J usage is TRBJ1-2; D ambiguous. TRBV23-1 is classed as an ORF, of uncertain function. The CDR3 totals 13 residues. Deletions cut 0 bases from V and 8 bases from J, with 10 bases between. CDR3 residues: CASSQSEGQGYTF. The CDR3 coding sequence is TGCGCCAGCAGTCAATCTGAGGGCCAAGGCTACACCTTC.

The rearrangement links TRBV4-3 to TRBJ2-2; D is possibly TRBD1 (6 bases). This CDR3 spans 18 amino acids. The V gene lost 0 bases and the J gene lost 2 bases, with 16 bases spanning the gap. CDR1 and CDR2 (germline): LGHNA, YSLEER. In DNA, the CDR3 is TGCGCCAGCAGCCAAGATTCCCGAGGCAGGGGAAACACCGGGGAGCTGTTTTTT. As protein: CASSQDSRGRGNTGELFF.

Written as DNA, the CDR3 is TGTGCCAGCAGCCCTCGACTCTACTCCTACGAGCAGTACTTC. This sequence encodes CASSPRLYSYEQYF. The V and J genes are TRBV9 and TRBJ2-7; no clear D. V lost 4 bases to trimming and J lost 0 bases, with 11 bases between them. Germline loops: CDR1 SGDLS, CDR2 YYNGEE. CDR3 length: 14 amino acids.

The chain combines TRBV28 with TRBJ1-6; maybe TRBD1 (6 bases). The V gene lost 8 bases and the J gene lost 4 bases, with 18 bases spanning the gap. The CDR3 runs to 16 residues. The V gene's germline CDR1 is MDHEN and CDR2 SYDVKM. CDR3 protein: CASARGNSGYNSPLHF. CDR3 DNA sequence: TGTGCCAGCGCAAGGGGGAATAGTGGGTATAATTCACCCCTCCACTTT.

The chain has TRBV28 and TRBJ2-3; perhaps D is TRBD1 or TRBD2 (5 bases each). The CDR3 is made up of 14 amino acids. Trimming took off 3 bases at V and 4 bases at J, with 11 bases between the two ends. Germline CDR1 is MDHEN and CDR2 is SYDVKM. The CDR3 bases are TGTGCCAGCAGTTTTTTCCAGGGACCAGATACGCAGTATTTT. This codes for CASSFFQGPDTQYF.

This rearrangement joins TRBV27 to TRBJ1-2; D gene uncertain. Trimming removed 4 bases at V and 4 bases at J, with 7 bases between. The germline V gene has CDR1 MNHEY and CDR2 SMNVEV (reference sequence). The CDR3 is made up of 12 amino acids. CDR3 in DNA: TGTGCCAGCAGTTCCGGACTCTATGGCTACACCTTC. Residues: CASSSGLYGYTF.

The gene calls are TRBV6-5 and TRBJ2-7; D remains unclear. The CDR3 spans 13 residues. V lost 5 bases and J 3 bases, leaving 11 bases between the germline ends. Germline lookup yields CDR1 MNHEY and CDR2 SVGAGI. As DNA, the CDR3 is TGTGCCAGCAGTCATCCCGGCGGCTACGAGCAGTACTTC. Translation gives CASSHPGGYEQYF.

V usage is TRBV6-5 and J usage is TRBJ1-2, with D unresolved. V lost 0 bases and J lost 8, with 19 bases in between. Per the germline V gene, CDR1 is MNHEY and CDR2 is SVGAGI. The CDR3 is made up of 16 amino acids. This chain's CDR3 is CASSYSETALTGGYTF. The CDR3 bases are TGTGCCAGCAGTTACTCGGAAACGGCCCTTACGGGGGGCTACACCTTC.

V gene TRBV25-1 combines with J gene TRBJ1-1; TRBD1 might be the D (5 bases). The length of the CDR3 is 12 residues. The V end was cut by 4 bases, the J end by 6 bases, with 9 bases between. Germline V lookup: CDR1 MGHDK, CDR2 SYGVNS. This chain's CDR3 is CASSGGYAEAFF. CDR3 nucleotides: TGTGCCAGCAGTGGGGGGTACGCTGAAGCTTTCTTT.

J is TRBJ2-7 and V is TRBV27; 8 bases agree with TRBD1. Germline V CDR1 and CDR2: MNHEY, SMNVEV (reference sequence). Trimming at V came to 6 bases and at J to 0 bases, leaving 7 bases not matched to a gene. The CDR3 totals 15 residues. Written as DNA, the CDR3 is TGTGCCAGCAGCTCTACCGGGACAGGCTCCTACGAGCAGTACTTC. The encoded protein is CASSSTGTGSYEQYF.

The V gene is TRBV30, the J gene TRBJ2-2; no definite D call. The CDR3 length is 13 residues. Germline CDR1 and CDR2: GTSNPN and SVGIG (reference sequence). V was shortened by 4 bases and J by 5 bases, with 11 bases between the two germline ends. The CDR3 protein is CAWIGPPTGELFF. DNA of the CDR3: TGTGCCTGGATTGGACCTCCAACCGGGGAGCTGTTTTTT.

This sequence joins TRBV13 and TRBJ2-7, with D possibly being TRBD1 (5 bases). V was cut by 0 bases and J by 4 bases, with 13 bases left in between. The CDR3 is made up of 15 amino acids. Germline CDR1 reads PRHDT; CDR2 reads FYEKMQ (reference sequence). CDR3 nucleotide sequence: TGTGCCAGCAGCTTAGGCTCAGGGCAGGCGTACGAGCAGTACTTC. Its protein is CASSLGSGQAYEQYF.

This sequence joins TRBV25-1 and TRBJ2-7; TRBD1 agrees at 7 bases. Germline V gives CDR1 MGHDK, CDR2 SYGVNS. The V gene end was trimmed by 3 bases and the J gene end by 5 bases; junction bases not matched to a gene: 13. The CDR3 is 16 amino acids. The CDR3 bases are TGTGCCAGCAGTGACGGACAGGCGGTCGAAGATAACGAGCAGTACTTC. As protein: CASSDGQAVEDNEQYF.

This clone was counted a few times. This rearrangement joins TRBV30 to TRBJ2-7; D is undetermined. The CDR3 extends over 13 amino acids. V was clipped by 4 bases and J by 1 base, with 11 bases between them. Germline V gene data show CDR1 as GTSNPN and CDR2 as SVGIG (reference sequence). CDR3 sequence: CAWNSGISYEQYF. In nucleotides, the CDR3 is TGTGCCTGGAATTCAGGAATTTCCTACGAGCAGTACTTC.

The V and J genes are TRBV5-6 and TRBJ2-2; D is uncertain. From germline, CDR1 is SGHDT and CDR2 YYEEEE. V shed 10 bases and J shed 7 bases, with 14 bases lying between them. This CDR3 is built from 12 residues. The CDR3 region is CASSMGHGELFF. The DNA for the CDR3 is TGTGCCTCCTCAATGGGTCACGGGGAGCTGTTTTTT. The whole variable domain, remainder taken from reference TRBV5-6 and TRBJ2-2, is DAGVTQSPTHLIKTRGQQVTLRCSPKSGHDTVSWYQQALGQGPQFIFQYYEEEERQRGNFPDRFSGHQFPNYSSELNVNALLLGDSALYLCASSMGHGELFFGEGSRLTVL.

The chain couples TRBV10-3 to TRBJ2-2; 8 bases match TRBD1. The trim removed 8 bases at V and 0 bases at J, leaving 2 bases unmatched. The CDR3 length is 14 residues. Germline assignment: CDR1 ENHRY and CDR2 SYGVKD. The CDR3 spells CAIGTGANTGELFF. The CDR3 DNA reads TGTGCCATCGGGACAGGAGCGAACACCGGGGAGCTGTTTTTT.

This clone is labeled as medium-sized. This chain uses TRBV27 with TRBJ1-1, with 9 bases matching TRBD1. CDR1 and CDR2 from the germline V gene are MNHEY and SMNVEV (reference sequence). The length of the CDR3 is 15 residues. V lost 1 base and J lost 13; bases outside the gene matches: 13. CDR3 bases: TGTGCCAGCAGTTTATTGGGGGCCGGGACAGGGAGCCTTTTCTTT. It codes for CASSLLGAGTGSLFF.

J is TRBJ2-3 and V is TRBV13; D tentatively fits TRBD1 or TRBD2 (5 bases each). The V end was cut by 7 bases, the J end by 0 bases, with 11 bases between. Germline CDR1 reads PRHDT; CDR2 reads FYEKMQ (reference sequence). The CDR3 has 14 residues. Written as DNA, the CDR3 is TGTGCCAGCACCCCCCGGGACAGCACAGATACGCAGTATTTT. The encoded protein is CASTPRDSTDTQYF.

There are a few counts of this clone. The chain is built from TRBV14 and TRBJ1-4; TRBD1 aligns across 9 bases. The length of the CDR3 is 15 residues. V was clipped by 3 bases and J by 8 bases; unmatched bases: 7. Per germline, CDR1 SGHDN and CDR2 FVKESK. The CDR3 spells CASSHSGQGLEKLFF. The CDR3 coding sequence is TGTGCCAGCAGCCATTCGGGACAGGGCCTGGAAAAACTGTTTTTT.

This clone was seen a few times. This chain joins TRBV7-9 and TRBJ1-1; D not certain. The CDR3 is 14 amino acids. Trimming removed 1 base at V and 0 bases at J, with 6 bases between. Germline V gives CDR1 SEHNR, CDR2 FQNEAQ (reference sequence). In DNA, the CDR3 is TGTGCCAGCAGCTTAGGCGGGGTGAACACTGAAGCTTTCTTT. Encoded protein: CASSLGGVNTEAFF.